This TCR beta chain is from a study of regulatory T cells in long-lasting Graves disease. Building the TCR beta libraries relied on iRepertoire HTBI primers, and CDR3 regions underwent Arm-PCR. TCRdb itself ran the multiplex PCR reads through MiXCR, one entry per CDR3 protein. The sample carries approximately 540,000 distinct CDR3 sequences, approximately 12% recorded once. This clonotype came up many times. The CDR3 is made up of 14 amino acids. Germline V CDR1 and CDR2: MNHEY, SVGEGT. V was cut by 7 bases and J by 6 bases, with 16 bases left in between. Time point: newly diagnosed GD, antithyroid drugs for less than 3 months. The authors made the TCR library using RNA they extracted from PBMCs. The data were also submitted as part of a second study, on T cells in Graves' hyperthyroidism and ophthalmopathy.

The sample here was peripheral blood mononuclear cells (PBMCs), taken at new diagnosis, from a patient treated with antithyroid drugs. This clonotype was obtained from a woman in her twenties or thirties with Graves disease. The V and J genes are TRBV6-2 or TRBV6-3 and TRBJ2-1; weak D call: TRBD1 (7 bases). The CDR3 reads CASKRGTVSNEQFF. The CDR3 DNA reads as TGTGCCAGCAAACGGGGGACAGTATCCAATGAGCAGTTCTTC.